A selection of T cell receptor beta chains follows, all from one sample in a study of T cells in Graves' hyperthyroidism and ophthalmopathy. From the multiplex PCR reads, TCRdb called clonotypes with MiXCR, one entry per CDR3 protein. Found here are hundreds of thousands of distinct CDR3 sequences, 11% to 15% of them singletons; the top ten hold approximately 10%. Material: blood. The receptors shown here come from a woman under 30 with Graves' hyperthyroidism. Each CDR3 is given with its conserved first and last residue. Each record gives: J gene, V gene, D gene, clone size, CDR3 length, CDR3 protein, CDR3 DNA. A D gene is named only where the DNA matches it firmly. Only part of the rows carry a size: once, few, many, or a class if the clone is expanded.

TRBJ1-3 | TRBV12-3/TRBV12-4 | TRBD1 | few | 15 | CASSLDRAAGNTIYF | TGTGCCAGCAGTTTGGACAGGGCCGCAGGAAACACCATATATTTT
TRBJ2-3 | TRBV27 | TRBD2 | many | 16 | CASSLRAGGPTDTQYF | TGTGCCAGCAGTTTACGAGCGGGAGGCCCCACAGATACGCAGTATTTT
TRBJ2-7 | TRBV4-1 | TRBD2 | NA | 14 | CASSQLAGVYEQYF | TGCGCCAGCAGCCAACTAGCGGGAGTATACGAGCAGTACTTC
TRBJ2-7 | TRBV19 | NA | few | 17 | CASSIGRVFQGPYEQYF | TGTGCCAGTAGTATAGGGAGGGTATTCCAGGGGCCCTACGAGCAGTACTTC
TRBJ2-1 | TRBV6-1 | NA | many | 15 | CASSGAGWGYNEQFF | TGTGCCAGCAGTGGCGCGGGATGGGGGTACAATGAGCAGTTCTTC
TRBJ2-7 | TRBV5-6 | NA | few | 11 | CASSFNHEQYF | TGTGCCAGCAGCTTCAACCACGAGCAGTACTTC
TRBJ2-3 | TRBV13 | TRBD2 | NA | 18 | CASSLGTSGRVNTDTQYF | TGTGCCAGCAGCTTAGGGACTAGCGGGAGAGTCAACACAGATACGCAGTATTTT
TRBJ2-5 | TRBV27 | NA | many | 14 | CASSGLPGQETQYF | TGTGCCAGCAGTGGTCTCCCTGGGCAAGAGACCCAGTACTTC
TRBJ2-3 | TRBV6-5 | NA | NA | 14 | CASSYSRSTDTQYF | TGTGCCAGCAGTTACTCAAGGAGCACAGATACGCAGTATTTT
TRBJ2-5 | TRBV7-6 | TRBD2 | NA | 17 | CASSLIGTSGRRETQYF | TGTGCCAGCAGCCTAATCGGGACTAGCGGGAGGAGGGAGACCCAGTACTTC
TRBJ2-3 | TRBV24-1 | NA | NA | 17 | CATSDLQPGESGDTQYF | TGTGCCACCAGTGATTTGCAACCGGGAGAATCGGGAGATACGCAGTATTTT
TRBJ2-1 | TRBV7-9 | NA | many | 13 | CASSRAGWNEQFF | TGTGCCAGCAGCCGGGCAGGGTGGAATGAGCAGTTCTTC
TRBJ2-5 | TRBV12-3/TRBV12-4 | NA | many | 13 | CASSLGQKETQYF | TGTGCCAGCAGTTTAGGACAGAAAGAGACCCAGTACTTC
TRBJ2-7 | TRBV7-9 | TRBD2 | few | 14 | CASRSGKNSYEQYF | TGTGCCAGCAGAAGCGGGAAGAACTCCTACGAGCAGTACTTC
TRBJ1-1 | TRBV19 | TRBD1 | NA | 13 | CASDRGLNTEAFF | TGTGCCAGCGACAGGGGTCTGAACACTGAAGCTTTCTTT
TRBJ2-7 | TRBV5-1 | NA | many | 14 | CASSERDPTLEQYF | TGCGCCAGCAGCGAACGGGACCCGACCCTCGAGCAGTACTTC
TRBJ2-2 | TRBV5-6 | NA | many | 14 | CASTWDLNTGELFF | TGTGCCAGCACCTGGGACCTTAACACCGGGGAGCTGTTTTTT
TRBJ1-5 | TRBV7-2 | TRBD1 | many | 15 | CASSLEDRPSQPQHF | TGTGCCAGCAGCTTAGAGGACAGGCCTTCACAGCCCCAGCATTTT
TRBJ1-5 | TRBV2 | NA | many | 12 | CASSEANQPQHF | TGTGCCAGCAGTGAAGCAAATCAGCCCCAGCATTTT
TRBJ2-4 | TRBV7-9 | NA | few | 15 | CTSSFGLGSRFVQYF | TGTACCAGCAGCTTCGGTCTGGGATCAAGGTTCGTTCAGTACTTC
TRBJ2-7 | TRBV19 | TRBD1 | few | 16 | CASSIVLGQPFYEQYF | TGTGCCAGTAGTATAGTATTGGGACAGCCTTTCTACGAGCAGTACTTC
TRBJ2-1 | TRBV12-3/TRBV12-4 | TRBD2 | few | 16 | CASSFSLAGAGNEQFF | TGTGCCAGCAGTTTTTCCCTAGCGGGGGCAGGGAATGAGCAGTTCTTC
TRBJ2-3 | TRBV7-3 | NA | NA | 16 | CASSRRGSGVTDTQYF | TGTGCCAGCAGCCGCCGGGGTAGCGGAGTCACAGATACGCAGTATTTT
TRBJ2-7 | TRBV13 | NA | many | 12 | CASSLGREEQYF | TGTGCCAGCAGCTTAGGCCGGGAAGAGCAGTACTTC
TRBJ2-1 | TRBV15 | NA | NA | 15 | CATSLTYSSYNEQFF | TGTGCCACCAGCCTTACCTACAGCTCCTACAATGAGCAGTTCTTC
TRBJ1-5 | TRBV7-3 | NA | many | 17 | CATLRPRVGYSNQPQHF | TGTGCCACCCTTCGACCAAGGGTCGGGTATAGCAATCAGCCCCAGCATTTT
TRBJ2-1 | TRBV28 | TRBD2 | many | 16 | CASSSTSGRSYNEQFF | TGTGCCAGCAGTTCGACTAGCGGGAGATCCTACAATGAGCAGTTCTTC
TRBJ2-5 | TRBV20-1 | NA | many | 13 | CSARDWSKDTQYF | TGCAGTGCTAGAGATTGGTCCAAGGACACGCAGTACTTC
TRBJ1-5 | TRBV20-1 | NA | many | 16 | CSARVGGSGSNQPQHF | TGCAGTGCTAGAGTCGGGGGGTCGGGGAGCAATCAGCCCCAGCATTTT
TRBJ1-2 | TRBV7-2 | NA | NA | 14 | CASTGVFPGQGYTF | TGTGCCAGCACCGGTGTTTTCCCGGGCCAAGGCTACACCTTC
TRBJ2-5 | TRBV7-2 | TRBD2 | NA | 16 | CASSSGRRGYQETQYF | TGTGCCAGCAGCTCAGGGAGGCGGGGGTACCAAGAGACCCAGTACTTC
TRBJ2-1 | TRBV28 | TRBD2 | many | 12 | CASSSGKDEQFF | TGTGCCAGCAGTAGCGGGAAAGATGAGCAGTTCTTC
TRBJ2-3 | TRBV20-1 | TRBD2 | many | 15 | CRGGTGTRSTDTQYF | TGCAGGGGCGGGACCGGGACTAGAAGCACAGATACGCAGTATTTT
TRBJ2-6 | TRBV10-3 | NA | NA | 15 | CAISDRGSGANVLTF | TGTGCCATCAGTGATCGGGGCTCTGGGGCCAACGTCCTGACTTTC
TRBJ1-4 | TRBV20-1 | NA | many | 12 | CSAWESNEKLFF | TGCAGTGCCTGGGAGTCTAATGAAAAACTGTTTTTT
TRBJ2-7 | TRBV11-2 | TRBD2 | NA | 15 | CASGLLAERVYEQYF | TGTGCCAGCGGCCTACTAGCGGAACGGGTATACGAGCAGTACTTC
TRBJ2-7 | TRBV27 | NA | many | 13 | CASRGHPSYEQYF | TGTGCCAGCAGGGGCCATCCCTCCTACGAGCAGTACTTC
TRBJ2-1 | TRBV28 | TRBD2 | many | 16 | CASSPPPGGGYNEQFF | TGTGCCAGCAGTCCCCCCCCGGGAGGAGGGTACAATGAGCAGTTCTTC
TRBJ2-1 | TRBV28 | TRBD2 | many | 15 | CASSRPGLASREQFF | TGTGCCAGCAGTCGGCCGGGACTAGCATCTCGTGAGCAGTTCTTC
TRBJ1-2 | TRBV12-3/TRBV12-4 | NA | few | 13 | CAGSFRDGYGYTF | TGTGCCGGCAGTTTCAGGGACGGCTATGGCTACACCTTC
TRBJ2-2 | TRBV6-1 | TRBD1 | many | 15 | CASSYEGARTGELFF | TGTGCCAGCAGTTATGAGGGGGCAAGGACCGGGGAGCTGTTTTTT
TRBJ1-1 | TRBV4-1 | NA | many | 14 | CASSGEFRNTEAFF | TGCGCCAGCAGCGGGGAGTTTCGTAACACTGAAGCTTTCTTT
TRBJ2-7 | TRBV29-1 | TRBD2 | NA | 13 | CSVCLAASYEQYF | TGCAGCGTCTGCCTAGCGGCCTCCTACGAGCAGTACTTC
TRBJ1-5 | TRBV5-5 | NA | many | 16 | CASSLSLSPSNQPQHF | TGTGCCAGCAGCTTATCTCTTAGCCCTAGCAATCAGCCCCAGCATTTT
TRBJ1-1 | TRBV5-6 | NA | many | 14 | CASTLDGRDTEAFF | TGTGCCAGCACTTTGGACGGGCGGGACACTGAAGCTTTCTTT
TRBJ1-2 | TRBV12-3/TRBV12-4 | NA | many | 12 | CASSQYRDGYTF | TGTGCCAGCAGTCAGTATCGAGATGGCTACACCTTC
TRBJ2-1 | TRBV7-2 | NA | many | 11 | CASSPLHEQFF | TGTGCCAGCAGCCCCCTCCATGAGCAGTTCTTC
TRBJ1-2 | TRBV11-2 | NA | many | 13 | CASSLAQSFSYTF | TGTGCCAGCAGCTTAGCACAGTCCTTTAGCTACACCTTC
TRBJ2-7 | TRBV6-1 | NA | few | 14 | CASSARTQSYEQYF | TGTGCCAGCAGTGCAAGGACCCAGTCCTACGAGCAGTACTTC
TRBJ2-1 | TRBV7-9 | NA | many | 11 | CASSRVNEQFF | TGTGCCAGCAGTCGAGTAAATGAGCAGTTCTTC
TRBJ2-3 | TRBV20-1 | TRBD2 | NA | 15 | CSAVGTSGRTDTQYF | TGCAGTGCTGTTGGGACTAGCGGCCGCACAGATACGCAGTATTTT
TRBJ1-1 | TRBV7-8 | NA | NA | 15 | CASSLAQTVSTEAFF | TGTGCCAGCAGCTTAGCGCAAACGGTGAGCACTGAAGCTTTCTTT
TRBJ2-4 | TRBV11-2 | NA | few | 17 | CASSLAWAGMAKNIQYF | TGTGCCAGCAGCTTAGCTTGGGCAGGGATGGCCAAAAACATTCAGTACTTC
TRBJ2-4 | TRBV13 | TRBD1 | NA | 19 | CASSAEGTGPSWGKNIQYF | TGTGCCAGCAGCGCGGAGGGGACAGGGCCATCATGGGGCAAAAACATTCAGTACTTC
TRBJ2-3 | TRBV11-2 | TRBD2 | NA | 22 | CASTSFSEAGGRPVPGTDTQYF | TGTGCCAGCACCTCATTCTCCGAGGCGGGAGGTCGACCGGTACCCGGCACAGATACGCAGTATTTT
TRBJ1-2 | TRBV24-1 | NA | NA | 12 | CATSDDTRSYTF | TGTGCCACCAGTGATGATACACGAAGCTACACCTTC
TRBJ2-1 | TRBV27 | NA | NA | 15 | CASSVLGDPSYEQFF | TGTGCCAGCAGTGTCCTTGGGGACCCCTCCTACGAGCAGTTCTTC